These 9 T cell receptor beta chains came from one sample sequenced in a study of shared clonotypes between healthy human individuals (dated by TCRdb to the early 2020s). Libraries were prepared through the immunoSEQ multiplex PCR assay. The immuneACCESS repertoire file appears here via TCRdb, limited to in-frame rearrangements. These files lack a portion of the clones; in checked studies, under half of the deficit traces to unresolved V genes, and the cause of the others is not known. Recorded for this sample are around 2.1 million clones; 85% to 95% of them occurred a single time. The ten largest clones capture about 1.5% of the sample. For the CD8 naive samples, CD45RO-negative cells were positively selected for CCR7, yielding a CD45RA+CCR7+ population from which TemRA cells were excluded. Sequencing input: naive CD8+ T cells from PBMCs. In light of the paper, this sample's cell subset or site label describes: CD45RA+CCR7+. These receptors were obtained from a man in his late teens or twenties in good health. Some clones in this sample may be carry-over from other donors' samples.

This chain joins TRBV5-1 and TRBJ2-2; a weak D match, TRBD1 (6 bases). CDR1 and CDR2 (germline): SGHRS, YFSETQ. The CDR3 contains 17 residues. Trimming removed 4 bases from V and 3 bases from J, with 19 bases in between. The CDR3 DNA reads TGCGCCAGCAGCCCCAGACAGGCGTATCCAGACACCGGGGAGCTGTTTTTT. Translating gives CASSPRQAYPDTGELFF.

The chain employs TRBV4-1 and TRBJ2-7; possibly TRBD2 for D (6 bases). The CDR3 extends over 14 amino acids. CDR1 is MGHRA, CDR2 YSYEKL, per germline. V shed 4 bases and J shed 3 bases, with 13 bases lying between them. CDR3 coding DNA: TGCGCCAGCAGCCTGGGACTTGAGAACTACGAGCAGTACTTC. Amino acid sequence: CASSLGLENYEQYF.

The chain is built from TRBV28 and TRBJ2-1; D might be TRBD1 (5 bases). V gave up 2 bases and J gave up 6 bases, with 14 bases separating them. This CDR3 is 15 amino acids long. Germline V lookup: CDR1 MDHEN, CDR2 SYDVKM. DNA for the CDR3: TGTGCCAGCAGTTTAGGTAGGGGATTGCTCAATGAGCAGTTCTTC. Translated: CASSLGRGLLNEQFF.

V gene TRBV5-4 combines with J gene TRBJ2-2; no clear D. Trimming took 4 bases from V and 0 from J, leaving 16 bases between them. Looked up from germline, CDR1 is SGHNT and CDR2 is YYREEE (reference sequence). The CDR3 totals 17 residues. The DNA of the CDR3 is TGTGCCAGCAGCCACGGCCCCACGTATACGAACACCGGGGAGCTGTTTTTT. It translates to CASSHGPTYTNTGELFF.

The V call is TRBV30, the J call TRBJ2-2; D not resolved. Trimming removed 8 bases from V and 7 bases from J, with 11 bases in between. The length of the CDR3 is 11 residues. Germline V gene lookup returns CDR1 GTSNPN and CDR2 SVGIG (reference sequence). The CDR3 nucleotides read TGTGCCCTCGGGTGGGGCGGGGAGCTGTTTTTT. Residues: CALGWGGELFF.

The rearrangement links TRBV7-9 to TRBJ2-1, with 7 bases identical to TRBD1. The CDR3 sequence is 16 residues long. J was trimmed by 5 bases and V by 0 bases; bases with no gene match: 7. Germline assignment: CDR1 SEHNR and CDR2 FQNEAQ (reference sequence). The CDR3 DNA reads as TGTGCCAGCAGCTTAGCAGACAGGGTATTCGACAATGAGCAGTTCTTC. It yields the protein CASSLADRVFDNEQFF.

The chain carries TRBV6-6 and TRBJ2-1; no firm D call. V lost 6 bases and J lost 0, with 12 bases in between. Looked up from germline, CDR1 is MNHNY and CDR2 is SVGAGI (reference sequence). The CDR3 loop spans 15 amino acids. CDR3: CASRPGRISYNEQFF. CDR3 DNA: TGTGCCAGCAGACCAGGACGGATCTCCTACAATGAGCAGTTCTTC.

The table lists this clone with a count of one. The chain employs TRBV10-3 and TRBJ2-3; TRBD2 matches at 10 bases. Germline CDR1 reads ENHRY; CDR2 reads SYGVKD. V lost 5 bases, J lost 6 bases, and 11 bases stayed unmatched. The CDR3 covers 16 residues. CDR3 DNA sequence: TGTGCCATCAGTCTAAAACTAGCGGGAAACATCGATACGCAGTATTTT. The encoded protein is CAISLKLAGNIDTQYF.

CDR3 region: CASSSLRTGTYEQYF. The CDR3 DNA sequence: TGTGCCAGCAGTTCGTTGAGAACTGGGACCTACGAGCAGTACTTC. The chain couples TRBV27 to TRBJ2-7; D is unclear. The V end was cut by 4 bases, the J end by 2 bases, with 15 bases between. Per germline, CDR1 MNHEY and CDR2 SMNVEV (reference sequence). The length of the CDR3 is 15 residues.